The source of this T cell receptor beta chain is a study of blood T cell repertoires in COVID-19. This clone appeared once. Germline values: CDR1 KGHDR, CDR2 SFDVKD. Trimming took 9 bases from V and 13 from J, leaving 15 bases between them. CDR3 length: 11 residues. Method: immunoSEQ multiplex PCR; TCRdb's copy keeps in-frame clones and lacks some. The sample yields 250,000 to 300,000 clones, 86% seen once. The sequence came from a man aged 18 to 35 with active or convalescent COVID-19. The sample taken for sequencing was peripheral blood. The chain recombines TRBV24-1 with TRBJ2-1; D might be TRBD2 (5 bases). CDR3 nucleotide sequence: TGTGCCACCGGGGAAAGCGGATTACAGTTCTTC. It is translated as CATGESGLQFF.